This TCR beta chain was retrieved from a study of post-analysis software for immune sequencing data. The overall study: Disease trajectories encompassed relapsing-remitting, secondary progressive and progressive-relapsing multiple sclerosis.

Researchers reported that TCR beta cDNA libraries carried unique molecular identifiers. Input of about 0.85 to 10 million T cells yielded a few hundred thousand cDNA molecules. MiXCR, run by TCRdb on the PCR reads, gives a single entry per CDR3 protein. The repertoire holds fewer than 550,000 distinct CDR3 sequences, with around 36% as singletons. Study-wide results and limits: Strong co-clustering by F measure was evident for samples that had been prepared in the same batch. A significant reduction in normalized Chao1 diversity was observed in multiple sclerosis patients versus controls. The five TRBV segments detected at higher frequency in patients than in controls included TRBV5-6, TRBV5-1 and TRBV20-1.

A remark on this clonotype: Its antigen remains unidentified.

V lost 6 bases and J lost 4; bases outside the gene matches: 5. The CDR3 runs 12 residues. In germline, CDR1 is SQVTM, CDR2 ANQGSEA. This clonotype originated in a girl under 18 with multiple sclerosis. The chain joins TRBV29-1 to TRBJ1-2; 7 bases line up with TRBD1. The sample taken for sequencing was blood. The CDR3 DNA reads as TGCAGCGTCGCGGGACAGTCCTATGGCTACACCTTC. It specifies CSVAGQSYGYTF. Variable domain in full (rest from reference TRBV29-1 and TRBJ1-2): SAVISQKPSRDICQRGTSLTIQCQVDSQVTMMFWYRQQPGQSLTLIATANQGSEATYESGFVIDKFPISRPNLTFSTLTVSNMSPEDSSIYLCSVAGQSYGYTFGSGTRLTVV.